This TCR beta chain was identified during a study of T cells after yellow fever vaccination. A remark on this clonotype: What it binds is unknown.

This CDR3 spans 12 amino acids. After removal of 8 bases from V and 7 bases from J, the junction contained 4 bases not matched to a gene. Germline CDR1 is MRHNA and CDR2 is SNTAGT. It was through 5'RACE template switching that TCR cDNA was made, with a universal primer site and UMIs added. TCRdb re-derived calls from the 5' RACE reads in MiXCR, one entry per CDR3 protein. This sample has hundreds of thousands of distinct CDR3 sequences, with around 19% found just once. General study findings and limits: Reappearing after the booster were most of the clones from primary vaccination (less than 97% CD4, about 87% CD8). Only a small proportion of the clonotypes turned up in both the CD4 and the CD8 compartments, likely arising from convergent recombination.

The source is a man between 18 and 29 years old who received the YFV17D yellow fever vaccine. This chain connects TRBV6-4 to TRBJ2-2; 7 bases align to TRBD2. Sequencing used PBMCs, obtained before the yellow fever booster vaccination. CDR3 sequence: CASPAGNGELFF. Written as DNA, the CDR3 is TGTGCCAGCCCAGCGGGGAACGGGGAGCTGTTTTTT.